The entry that follows covers one TCR beta chain sequence. The antigen remains unidentified. The record originates from a study of Graves' ophthalmopathy and Graves' hyperthyroidism. Overall study context: Pretreatment peripheral blood was obtained at initial diagnosis. General observations from the study: A classifier, a 13-signature model, separated ophthalmopathy from stable hyperthyroidism with approximately 88% sensitivity and less than 83% specificity. Most expanded clonotypes in thyroid above 0.001 frequency also showed up in blood.

RNA transcripts served as template for amplifying TCR beta CDR3 sequences. Investigators did first-round RT-PCR with HTBI primers, then second-round multiplex PCR. TCRdb reprocessed the multiplex PCR reads with MiXCR, giving one entry per CDR3 protein. The repertoire holds 150,000 to 200,000 distinct CDR3 sequences, with 39% as singletons. As the starting material, roughly 9.8 ml of fresh peripheral blood yielded the PBMCs. The sequencing input was peripheral blood. This TCR came from a man aged 25-45 years with Graves' ophthalmopathy.

The CDR3 nucleotides are TGTGCCACCAGCAGAGATGATTTAAAGGGCAAGCAGTACTTC. It is translated as CATSRDDLKGKQYF. The V gene is TRBV15, the J gene TRBJ2-5; D remains ambiguous. CDR1 LNHNV and CDR2 YYDKDF come from the germline V gene (reference sequence). V gave up 0 bases and J gave up 11 bases, with 16 bases separating them. This CDR3 is 14 amino acids long.